This TCR beta chain came from a study of CD8+ T cells in alopecia areata. Study context: Treatment of the treated patients consisted of oral tofacitinib, 5 to 10 mg twice daily. Regarding the study as a whole: Scalp lesions, especially in alopecia totalis/universalis, had higher clonality than normal scalp. Mouse data revealed clearer TCR sharing than patient data did, a gap possibly tied to HLA.

RNA extraction was followed by reverse transcription into cDNA, which acted as the sequencing template. Clones were sequenced by immunoSEQ multiplex PCR, and TCRdb holds only the in-frame ones, with some missing. The repertoire includes about 180,000 clones, approximately 56% of them detected once, and around 15% sits in the top ten. Comment on this clone: Its antigen is unknown.

This clonotype originated in a human donor with alopecia areata. Sequencing used CD4+ T cells sorted from blood, obtained at week 0.

The CDR3 DNA reads TGTGCCAGCAGCTCACCGGACAGGAGTACCTACGAGCAGTACTTC. It encodes CASSSPDRSTYEQYF. This chain connects TRBV7-9 to TRBJ2-7, with TRBD1 matching over 7 bases. The CDR3 is made up of 15 amino acids. V lost 4 bases and J lost 2; bases outside the gene matches: 8. Germline V gene lookup returns CDR1 SEHNR and CDR2 FQNEAQ (reference sequence).